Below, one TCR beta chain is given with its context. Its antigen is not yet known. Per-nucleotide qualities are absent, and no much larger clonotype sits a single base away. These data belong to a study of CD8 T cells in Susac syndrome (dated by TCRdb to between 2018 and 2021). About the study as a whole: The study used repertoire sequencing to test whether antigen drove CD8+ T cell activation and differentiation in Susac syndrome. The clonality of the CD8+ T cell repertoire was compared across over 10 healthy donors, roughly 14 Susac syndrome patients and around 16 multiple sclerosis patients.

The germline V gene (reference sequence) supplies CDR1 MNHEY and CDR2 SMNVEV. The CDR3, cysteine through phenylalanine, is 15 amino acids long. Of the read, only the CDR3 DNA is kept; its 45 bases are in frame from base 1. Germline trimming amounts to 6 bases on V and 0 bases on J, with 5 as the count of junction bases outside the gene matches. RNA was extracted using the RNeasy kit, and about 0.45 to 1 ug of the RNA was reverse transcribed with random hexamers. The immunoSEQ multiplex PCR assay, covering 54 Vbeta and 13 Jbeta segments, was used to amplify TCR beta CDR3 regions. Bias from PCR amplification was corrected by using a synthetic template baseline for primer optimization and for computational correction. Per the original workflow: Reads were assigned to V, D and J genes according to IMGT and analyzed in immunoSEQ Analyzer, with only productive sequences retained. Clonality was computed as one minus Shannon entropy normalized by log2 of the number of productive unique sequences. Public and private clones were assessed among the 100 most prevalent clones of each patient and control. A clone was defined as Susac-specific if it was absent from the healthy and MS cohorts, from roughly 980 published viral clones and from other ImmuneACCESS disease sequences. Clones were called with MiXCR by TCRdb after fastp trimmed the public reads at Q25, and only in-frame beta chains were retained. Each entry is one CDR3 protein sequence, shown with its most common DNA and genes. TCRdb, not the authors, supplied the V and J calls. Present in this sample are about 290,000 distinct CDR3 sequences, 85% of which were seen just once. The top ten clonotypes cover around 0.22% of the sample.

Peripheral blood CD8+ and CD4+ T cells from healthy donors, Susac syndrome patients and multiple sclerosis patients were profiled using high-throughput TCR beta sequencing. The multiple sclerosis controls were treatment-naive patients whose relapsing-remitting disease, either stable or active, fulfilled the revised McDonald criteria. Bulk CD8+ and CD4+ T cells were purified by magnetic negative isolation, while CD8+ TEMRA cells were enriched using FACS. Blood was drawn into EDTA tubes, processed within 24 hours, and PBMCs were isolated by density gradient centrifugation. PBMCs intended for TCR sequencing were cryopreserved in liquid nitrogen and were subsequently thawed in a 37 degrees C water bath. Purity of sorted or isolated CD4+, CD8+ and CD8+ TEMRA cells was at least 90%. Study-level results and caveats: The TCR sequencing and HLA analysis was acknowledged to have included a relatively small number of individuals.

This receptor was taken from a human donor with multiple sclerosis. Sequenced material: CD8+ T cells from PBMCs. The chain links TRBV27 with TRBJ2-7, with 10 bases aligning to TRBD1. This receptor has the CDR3 CASSWGQGISYEQYF. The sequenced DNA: TGTGCCAGCAGCTGGGGACAGGGGATCTCCTACGAGCAGTACTTC.